The present T cell receptor (beta chain) was sequenced within a study of regulatory T cells in long-lasting Graves disease. Study-level findings and limits: Newly diagnosed patients shared approximately 1,000 public clonotypes; persistent patients shared more than 2,500.

V lost 1 base and J 2 bases, leaving 15 bases between the germline ends. This CDR3 contains 17 residues. Per the germline V gene, CDR1 is MGHRA and CDR2 is YSYEKL. As to time point: persistent/refractory GD, antithyroid drugs over 5 years with positive TRAb. PBMC-extracted RNA yielded the TCR library. The guidelines of the American Thyroid Association were the basis for diagnosing Graves' disease. The authors built TCR beta libraries using iRepertoire HTBI primers and Arm-PCR of CDR3 regions. TCRdb redid the calling of the multiplex PCR reads with MiXCR, one entry per CDR3 protein. The profile shows 390,000 or so distinct CDR3 sequences, 20% to 25% of them singletons. This clonotype has a handful of counts. Its antigen is unknown.

The source is a woman aged 40 to 55 with Graves disease. This specimen was peripheral blood mononuclear cells (PBMCs), taken when the disease was refractory, from a patient treated with antithyroid drugs. The chain links TRBV4-1 to TRBJ1-5; D is unresolved. CDR3 sequence reads: CASSQGLPRGRNQPQHF. CDR3 DNA: TGCGCCAGCAGCCAAGGACTTCCAAGAGGACGCAATCAGCCCCAGCATTTT.